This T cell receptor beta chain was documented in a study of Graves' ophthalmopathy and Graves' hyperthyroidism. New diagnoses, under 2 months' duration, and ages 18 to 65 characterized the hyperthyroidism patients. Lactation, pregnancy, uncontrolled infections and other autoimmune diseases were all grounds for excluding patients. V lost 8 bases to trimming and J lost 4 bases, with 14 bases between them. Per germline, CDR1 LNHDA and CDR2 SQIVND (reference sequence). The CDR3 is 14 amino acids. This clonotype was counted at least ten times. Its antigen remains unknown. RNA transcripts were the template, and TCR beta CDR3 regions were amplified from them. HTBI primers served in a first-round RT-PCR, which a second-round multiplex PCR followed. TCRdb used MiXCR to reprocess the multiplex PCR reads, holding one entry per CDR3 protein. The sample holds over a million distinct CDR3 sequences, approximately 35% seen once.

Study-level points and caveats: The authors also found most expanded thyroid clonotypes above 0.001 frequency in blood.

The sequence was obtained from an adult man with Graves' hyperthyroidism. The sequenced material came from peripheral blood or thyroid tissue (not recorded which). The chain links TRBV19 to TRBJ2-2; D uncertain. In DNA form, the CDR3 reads TGTGCCAGTGGCTCCAAGTCGGGCACCGGGGAGCTGTTTTTT. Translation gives CASGSKSGTGELFF.